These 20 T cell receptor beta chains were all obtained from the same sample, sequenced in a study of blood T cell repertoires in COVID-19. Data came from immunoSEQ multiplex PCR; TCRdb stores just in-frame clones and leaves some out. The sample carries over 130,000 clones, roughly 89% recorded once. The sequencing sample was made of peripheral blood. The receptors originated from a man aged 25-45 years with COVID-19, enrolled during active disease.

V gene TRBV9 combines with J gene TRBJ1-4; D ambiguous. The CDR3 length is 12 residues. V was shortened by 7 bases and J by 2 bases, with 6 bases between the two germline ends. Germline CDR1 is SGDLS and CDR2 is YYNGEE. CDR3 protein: CASRGTNEKLFF. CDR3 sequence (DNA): TGTGCCAGCCGGGGTACTAATGAAAAACTGTTTTTT.

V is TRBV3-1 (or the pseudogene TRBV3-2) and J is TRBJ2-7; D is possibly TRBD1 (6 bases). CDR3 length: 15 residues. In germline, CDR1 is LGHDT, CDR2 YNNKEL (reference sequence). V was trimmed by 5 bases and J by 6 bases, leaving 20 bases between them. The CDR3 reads CASSAPGTWNGEQYF. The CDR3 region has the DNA TGTGCCAGCAGCGCACCCGGGACATGGAACGGCGAGCAGTACTTC.

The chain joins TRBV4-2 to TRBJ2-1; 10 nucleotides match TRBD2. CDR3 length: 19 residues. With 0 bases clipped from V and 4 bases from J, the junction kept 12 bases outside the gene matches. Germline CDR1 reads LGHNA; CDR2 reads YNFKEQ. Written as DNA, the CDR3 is TGTGCCAGCAGCCAAGATCTGGGGATAGCGGGAGGCACATACAATGAGCAGTTCTTC. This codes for CASSQDLGIAGGTYNEQFF.

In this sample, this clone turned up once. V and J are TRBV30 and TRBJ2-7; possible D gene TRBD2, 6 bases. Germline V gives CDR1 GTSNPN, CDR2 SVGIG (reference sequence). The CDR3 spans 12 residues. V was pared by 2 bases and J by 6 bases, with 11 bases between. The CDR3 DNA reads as TGTGCCTGGAGTAAACCCGGGGGCGAGCAGTACTTC. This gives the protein CAWSKPGGEQYF.

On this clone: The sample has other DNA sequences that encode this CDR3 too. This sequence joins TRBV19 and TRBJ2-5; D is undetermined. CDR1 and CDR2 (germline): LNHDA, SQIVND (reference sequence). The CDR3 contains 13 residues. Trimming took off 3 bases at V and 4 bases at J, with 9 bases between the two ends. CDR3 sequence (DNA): TGTGCCAGTAGTATTGGAGCACGAGAGACCCAGTACTTC. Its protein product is CASSIGARETQYF.

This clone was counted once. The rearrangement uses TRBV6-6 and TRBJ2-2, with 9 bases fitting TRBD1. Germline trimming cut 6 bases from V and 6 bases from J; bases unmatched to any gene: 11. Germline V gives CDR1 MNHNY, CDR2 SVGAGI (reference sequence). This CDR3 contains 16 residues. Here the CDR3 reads CASRIQGAQAAGELFF. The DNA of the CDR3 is TGTGCCAGCAGGATACAGGGGGCGCAAGCCGCCGGGGAGCTGTTTTTT.

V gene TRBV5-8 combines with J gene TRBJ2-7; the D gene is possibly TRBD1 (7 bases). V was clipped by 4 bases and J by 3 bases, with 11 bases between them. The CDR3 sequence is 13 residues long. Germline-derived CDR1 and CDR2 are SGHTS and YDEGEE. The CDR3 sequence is CASSAGQLYEQYF. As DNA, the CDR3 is TGTGCCAGCAGCGCGGGACAGCTCTACGAGCAGTACTTC.

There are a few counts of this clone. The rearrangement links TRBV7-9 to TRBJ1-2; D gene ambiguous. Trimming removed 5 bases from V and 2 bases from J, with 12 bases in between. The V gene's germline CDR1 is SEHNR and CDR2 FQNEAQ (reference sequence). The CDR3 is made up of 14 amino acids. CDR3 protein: CASSPRGRNYGYTF. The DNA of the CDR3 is TGTGCCAGCAGCCCTCGTGGGCGAAACTATGGCTACACCTTC.

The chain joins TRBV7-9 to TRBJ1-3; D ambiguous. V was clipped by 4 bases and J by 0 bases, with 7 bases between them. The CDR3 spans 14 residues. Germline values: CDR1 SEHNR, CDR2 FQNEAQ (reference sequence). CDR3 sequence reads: CASSSFFSGNTIYF. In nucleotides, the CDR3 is TGTGCCAGCAGCTCCTTTTTCTCTGGAAACACCATATATTTT.

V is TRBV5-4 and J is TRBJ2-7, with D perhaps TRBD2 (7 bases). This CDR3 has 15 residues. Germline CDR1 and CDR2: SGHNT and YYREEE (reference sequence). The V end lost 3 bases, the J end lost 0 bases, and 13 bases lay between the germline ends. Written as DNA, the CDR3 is TGTGCCAGCAGCTGGGGGCGGGGGTCCTCCTACGAGCAGTACTTC. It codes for CASSWGRGSSYEQYF.

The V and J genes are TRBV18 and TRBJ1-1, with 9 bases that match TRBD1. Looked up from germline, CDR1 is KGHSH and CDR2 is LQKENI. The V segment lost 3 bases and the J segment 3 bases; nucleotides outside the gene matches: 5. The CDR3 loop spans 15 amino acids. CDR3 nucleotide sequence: TGTGCCAGCTCACCGGGACAGGGCCTCGACACTGAAGCTTTCTTT. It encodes CASSPGQGLDTEAFF.

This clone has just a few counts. The CDR3 sequence: CASFLDPNTGELFF. CDR3 nucleotide sequence: TGTGCCAGCTTTCTAGACCCAAACACCGGGGAGCTGTTTTTT. The gene calls are TRBV11-2 and TRBJ2-2; D is uncertain. V was clipped by 8 bases and J by 2 bases, with 12 bases between them. Germline lookup yields CDR1 SGHAT and CDR2 FQNNGV. This CDR3 has 14 amino acids.

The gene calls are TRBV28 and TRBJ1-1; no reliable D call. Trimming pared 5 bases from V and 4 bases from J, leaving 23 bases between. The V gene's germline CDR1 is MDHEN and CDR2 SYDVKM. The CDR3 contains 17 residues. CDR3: CASSPHPGESSGTEAFF. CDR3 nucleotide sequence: TGTGCCAGCAGTCCCCACCCGGGAGAATCAAGCGGCACTGAAGCTTTCTTT.

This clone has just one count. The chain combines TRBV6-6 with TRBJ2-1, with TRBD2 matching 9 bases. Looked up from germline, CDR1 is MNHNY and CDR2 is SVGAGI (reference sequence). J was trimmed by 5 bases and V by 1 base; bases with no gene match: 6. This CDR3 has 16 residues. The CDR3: CASSYWVAGENNEQFF. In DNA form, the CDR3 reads TGTGCCAGCAGTTACTGGGTAGCGGGAGAGAACAATGAGCAGTTCTTC.

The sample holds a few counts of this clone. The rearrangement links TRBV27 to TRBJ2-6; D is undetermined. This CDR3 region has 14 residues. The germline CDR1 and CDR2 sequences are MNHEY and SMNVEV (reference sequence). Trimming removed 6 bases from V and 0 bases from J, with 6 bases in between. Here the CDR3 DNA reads TGTGCCAGCAGGGCCCACTCTGGGGCCAACGTCCTGACTTTC. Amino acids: CASRAHSGANVLTF. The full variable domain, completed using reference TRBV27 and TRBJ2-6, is EAQVTQNPRYLITVTGKKLTVTCSQNMNHEYMSWYRQDPGLGLRQIYYSMNVEVTDKGDVPEGYKVSRKEKRNFPLILESPSPNQTSLYFCASRAHSGANVLTFGAGSRLTVL.

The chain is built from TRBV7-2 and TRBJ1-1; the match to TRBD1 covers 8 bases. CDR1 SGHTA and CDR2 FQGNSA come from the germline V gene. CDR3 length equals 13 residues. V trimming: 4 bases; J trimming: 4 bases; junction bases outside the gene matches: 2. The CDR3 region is CASSSDRVTEAFF. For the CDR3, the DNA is TGTGCCAGCAGCTCGGACAGGGTCACTGAAGCTTTCTTT.

The CDR3 reads CASSETQYTEAFF. CDR3 sequence (DNA): TGCGCCAGCAGTGAGACCCAGTACACTGAAGCTTTCTTT. V usage is TRBV10-1 and J usage is TRBJ1-1; D is unclear. The length of the CDR3 is 13 residues. The germline V and J ends were trimmed by 2 bases and 3 bases, with 7 bases remaining between them. Germline CDR1 WNHNN, CDR2 SYGVQD (reference sequence).

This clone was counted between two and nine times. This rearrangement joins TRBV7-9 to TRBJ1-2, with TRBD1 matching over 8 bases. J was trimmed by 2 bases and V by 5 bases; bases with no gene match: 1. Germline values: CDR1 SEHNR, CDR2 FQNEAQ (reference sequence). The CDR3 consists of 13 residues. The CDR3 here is CASSRTGNYGYTF. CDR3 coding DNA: TGTGCCAGCAGCCGGACAGGGAACTATGGCTACACCTTC. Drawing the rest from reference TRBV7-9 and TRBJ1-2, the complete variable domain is DTGVSQNPRHKITKRGQNVTFRCDPISEHNRLYWYRQTLGQGPEFLTYFQNEAQLEKSRLLSDRFSAERPKGSFSTLEIQRTEQGDSAMYLCASSRTGNYGYTFGSGTRLTVV.

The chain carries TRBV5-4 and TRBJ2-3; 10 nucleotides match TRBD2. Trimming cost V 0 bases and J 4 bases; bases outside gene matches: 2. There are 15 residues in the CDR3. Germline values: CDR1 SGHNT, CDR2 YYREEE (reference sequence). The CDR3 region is CASSLVLAGADTQYF. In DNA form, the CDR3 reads TGTGCCAGCAGCTTGGTCCTAGCGGGGGCAGATACGCAGTATTTT.

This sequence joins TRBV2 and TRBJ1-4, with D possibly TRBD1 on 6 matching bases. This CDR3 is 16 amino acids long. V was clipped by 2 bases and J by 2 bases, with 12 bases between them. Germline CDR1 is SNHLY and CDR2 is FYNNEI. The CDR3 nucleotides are TGTGCCAGCAGTGAAAACGGGGGGGCCACTAATGAAAAACTGTTTTTT. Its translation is CASSENGGATNEKLFF.